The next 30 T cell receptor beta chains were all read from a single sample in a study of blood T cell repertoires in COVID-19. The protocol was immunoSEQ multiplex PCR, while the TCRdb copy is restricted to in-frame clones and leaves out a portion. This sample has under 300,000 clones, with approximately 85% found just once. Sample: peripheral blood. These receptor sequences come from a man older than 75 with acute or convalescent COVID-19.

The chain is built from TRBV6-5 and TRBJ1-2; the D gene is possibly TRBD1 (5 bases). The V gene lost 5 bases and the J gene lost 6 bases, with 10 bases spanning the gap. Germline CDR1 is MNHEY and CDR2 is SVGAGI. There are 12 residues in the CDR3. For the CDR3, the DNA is TGTGCCAGCAGTCCGACGGGGGATGGCTACACCTTC. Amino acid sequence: CASSPTGDGYTF.

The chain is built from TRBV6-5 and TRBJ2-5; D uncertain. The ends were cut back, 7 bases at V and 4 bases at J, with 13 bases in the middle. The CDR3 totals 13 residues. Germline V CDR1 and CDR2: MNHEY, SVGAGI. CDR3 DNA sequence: TGTGCCAGCACTAGAGCCGGGTTAGAGACCCAGTACTTC. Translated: CASTRAGLETQYF.

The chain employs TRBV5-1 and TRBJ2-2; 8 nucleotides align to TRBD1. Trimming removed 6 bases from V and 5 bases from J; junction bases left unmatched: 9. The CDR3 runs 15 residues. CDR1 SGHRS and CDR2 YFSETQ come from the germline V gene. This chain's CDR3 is CASNPDRVRTGELFF. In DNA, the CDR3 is TGCGCCAGCAACCCGGACAGGGTGAGGACCGGGGAGCTGTTTTTT.

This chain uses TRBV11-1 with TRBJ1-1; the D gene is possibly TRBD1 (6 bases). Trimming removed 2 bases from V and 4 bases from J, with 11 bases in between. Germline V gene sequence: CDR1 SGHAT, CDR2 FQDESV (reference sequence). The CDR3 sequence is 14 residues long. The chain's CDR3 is CASSLSGVPTEAFF. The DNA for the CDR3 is TGTGCCAGCAGCTTATCAGGGGTCCCCACTGAAGCTTTCTTT. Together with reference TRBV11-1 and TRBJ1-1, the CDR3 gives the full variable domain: EAEVAQSPRYKITEKSQAVAFWCDPISGHATLYWYRQILGQGPELLVQFQDESVVDDSQLPKDRFSAERLKGVDSTLKIQPAELGDSAMYLCASSLSGVPTEAFFGQGTRLTVV.

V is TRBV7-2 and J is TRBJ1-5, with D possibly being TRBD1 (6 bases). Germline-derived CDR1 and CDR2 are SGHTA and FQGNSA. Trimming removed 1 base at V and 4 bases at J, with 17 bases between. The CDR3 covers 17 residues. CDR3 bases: TGTGCCAGCAGCTTAGACTTGCGCAGGGGAGGGAATCAGCCCCAGCATTTT. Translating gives CASSLDLRRGGNQPQHF. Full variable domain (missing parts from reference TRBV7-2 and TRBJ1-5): GAGVSQSPSNKVTEKGKDVELRCDPISGHTALYWYRQSLGQGLEFLIYFQGNSAPDKSGLPSDRFSAERTGGSVSTLTIQRTQQEDSAVYLCASSLDLRRGGNQPQHFGDGTRLSIL.

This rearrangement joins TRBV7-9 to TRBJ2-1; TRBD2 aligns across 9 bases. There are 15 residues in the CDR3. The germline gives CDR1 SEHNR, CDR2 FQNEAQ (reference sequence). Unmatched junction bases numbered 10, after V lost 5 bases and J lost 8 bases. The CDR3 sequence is CASSPWGAGGHEQFF. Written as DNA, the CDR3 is TGTGCCAGCAGCCCCTGGGGAGCGGGAGGACATGAGCAGTTCTTC. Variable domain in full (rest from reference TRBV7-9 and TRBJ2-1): DTGVSQNPRHKITKRGQNVTFRCDPISEHNRLYWYRQTLGQGPEFLTYFQNEAQLEKSRLLSDRFSAERPKGSFSTLEIQRTEQGDSAMYLCASSPWGAGGHEQFFGPGTRLTVL.

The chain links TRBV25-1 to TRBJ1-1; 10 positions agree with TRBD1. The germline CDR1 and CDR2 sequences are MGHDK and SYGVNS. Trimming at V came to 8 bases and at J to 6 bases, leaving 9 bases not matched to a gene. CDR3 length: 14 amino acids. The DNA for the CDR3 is TGTGCCAGCGAGCAAGGGACAGGGGTATCTGAAGCTTTCTTT. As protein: CASEQGTGVSEAFF.

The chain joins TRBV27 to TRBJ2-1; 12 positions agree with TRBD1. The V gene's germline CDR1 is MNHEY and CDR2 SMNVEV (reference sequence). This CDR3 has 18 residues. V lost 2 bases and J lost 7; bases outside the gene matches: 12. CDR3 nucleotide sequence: TGTGCCAGCAGTTTAAGGGCAAACCGGGACAGGGGGCCTAATGAGCAGTTCTTC. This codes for CASSLRANRDRGPNEQFF.

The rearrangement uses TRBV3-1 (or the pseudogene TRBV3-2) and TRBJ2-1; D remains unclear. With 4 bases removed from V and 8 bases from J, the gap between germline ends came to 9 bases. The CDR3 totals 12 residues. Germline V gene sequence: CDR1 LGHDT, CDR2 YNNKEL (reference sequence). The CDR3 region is CASSRPSYEQFF. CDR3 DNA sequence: TGTGCCAGCAGCCGCCCAAGCTATGAGCAGTTCTTC.

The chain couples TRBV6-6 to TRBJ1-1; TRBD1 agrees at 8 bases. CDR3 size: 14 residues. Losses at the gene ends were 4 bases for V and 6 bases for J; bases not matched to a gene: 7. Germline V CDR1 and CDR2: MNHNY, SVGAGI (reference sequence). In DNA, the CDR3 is TGTGCCAGCAGTTCGCCAGGGGGCTACGCTGAAGCTTTCTTT. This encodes CASSSPGGYAEAFF.

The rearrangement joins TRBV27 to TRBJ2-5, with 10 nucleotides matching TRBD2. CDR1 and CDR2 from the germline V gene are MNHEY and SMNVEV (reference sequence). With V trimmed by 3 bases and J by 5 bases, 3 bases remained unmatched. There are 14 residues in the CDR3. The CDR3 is CASSFISGGETQYF. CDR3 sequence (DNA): TGTGCCAGCAGTTTTATTAGCGGGGGGGAGACCCAGTACTTC.

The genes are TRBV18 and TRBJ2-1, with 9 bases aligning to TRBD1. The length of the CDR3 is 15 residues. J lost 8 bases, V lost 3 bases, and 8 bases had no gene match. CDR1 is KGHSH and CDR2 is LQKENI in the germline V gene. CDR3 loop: CASSPRDRAPHEQFF. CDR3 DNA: TGTGCCAGCTCACCGCGGGACAGGGCCCCCCATGAGCAGTTCTTC.

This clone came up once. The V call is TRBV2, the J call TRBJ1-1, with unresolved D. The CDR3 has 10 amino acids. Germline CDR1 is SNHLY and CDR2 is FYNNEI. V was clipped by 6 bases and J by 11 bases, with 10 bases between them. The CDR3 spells CASRSYRAFF. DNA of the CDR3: TGTGCCAGCAGGTCCTATCGGGCTTTCTTT.

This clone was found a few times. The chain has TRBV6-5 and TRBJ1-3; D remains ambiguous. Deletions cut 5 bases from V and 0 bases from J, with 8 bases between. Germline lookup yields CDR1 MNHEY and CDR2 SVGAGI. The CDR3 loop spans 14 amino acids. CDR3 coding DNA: TGTGCCAGCAGTACCGGGAGCTCTGGAAACACCATATATTTT. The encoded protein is CASSTGSSGNTIYF.

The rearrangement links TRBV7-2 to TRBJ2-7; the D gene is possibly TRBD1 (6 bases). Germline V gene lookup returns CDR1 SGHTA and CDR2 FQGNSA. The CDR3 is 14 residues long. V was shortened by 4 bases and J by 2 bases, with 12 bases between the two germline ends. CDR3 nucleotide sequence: TGTGCCAGCAGCTCGTGGACAGACCCCTACGAGCAGTACTTC. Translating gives CASSSWTDPYEQYF.

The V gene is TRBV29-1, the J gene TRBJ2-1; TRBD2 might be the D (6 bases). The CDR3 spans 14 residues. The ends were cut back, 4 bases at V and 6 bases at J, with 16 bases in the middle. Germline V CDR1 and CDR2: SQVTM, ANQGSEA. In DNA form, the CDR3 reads TGCAGCGTTGGGGCGGGAAGTTTGAGCAATGAGCAGTTCTTC. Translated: CSVGAGSLSNEQFF.

CDR3: CASSRAGGLTDTQYF. The CDR3 region has the DNA TGTGCCAGCAGTCGAGCGGGAGGCCTCACAGATACGCAGTATTTT. This chain links TRBV7-3 with TRBJ2-3; 9 bases map to TRBD2. The germline V gene has CDR1 SGHTA and CDR2 FQGTGA. This CDR3 is built from 15 residues. V lost 6 bases and J lost 2; bases outside the gene matches: 6. Full variable domain (missing parts from reference TRBV7-3 and TRBJ2-3): GAGVSQTPSNKVTEKGKYVELRCDPISGHTALYWYRQSLGQGPEFLIYFQGTGAADDSGLPNDRFFAVRPEGSVSTLKIQRTERGDSAVYLCASSRAGGLTDTQYFGPGTRLTVL.

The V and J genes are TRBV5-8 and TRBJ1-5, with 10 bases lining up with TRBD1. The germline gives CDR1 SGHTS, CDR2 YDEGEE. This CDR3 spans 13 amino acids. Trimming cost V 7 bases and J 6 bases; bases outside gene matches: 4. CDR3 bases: TGTGCCAGCCTAAGGGACAGGGGTCAGCCCCAGCATTTT. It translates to CASLRDRGQPQHF. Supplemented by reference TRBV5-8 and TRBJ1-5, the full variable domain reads EAGVTQSPTHLIKTRGQQATLRCSPISGHTSVYWYQQALGLGLQFLLWYDEGEERNRGNFPPRFSGRQFPNYSSELNVNALELEDSALYLCASLRDRGQPQHFGDGTRLSIL.

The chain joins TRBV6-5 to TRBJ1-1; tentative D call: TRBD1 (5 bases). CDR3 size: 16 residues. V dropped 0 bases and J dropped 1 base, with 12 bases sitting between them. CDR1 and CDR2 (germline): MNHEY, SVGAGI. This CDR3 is CASSYSTVQENTEAFF. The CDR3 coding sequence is TGTGCCAGCAGTTACTCGACAGTTCAAGAGAACACTGAAGCTTTCTTT.

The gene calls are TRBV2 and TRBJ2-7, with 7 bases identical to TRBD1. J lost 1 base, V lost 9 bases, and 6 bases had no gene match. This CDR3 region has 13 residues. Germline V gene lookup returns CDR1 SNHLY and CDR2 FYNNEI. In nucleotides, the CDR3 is TGTGCCAGTATCGACAGGGTGTCCTACGAGCAGTACTTC. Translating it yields CASIDRVSYEQYF.

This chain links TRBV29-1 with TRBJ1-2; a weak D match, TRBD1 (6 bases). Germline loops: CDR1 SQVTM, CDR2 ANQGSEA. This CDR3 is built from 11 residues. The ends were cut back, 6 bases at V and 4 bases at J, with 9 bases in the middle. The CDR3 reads CSVGRGYGYTF. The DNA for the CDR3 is TGCAGCGTCGGCAGGGGCTATGGCTACACCTTC.

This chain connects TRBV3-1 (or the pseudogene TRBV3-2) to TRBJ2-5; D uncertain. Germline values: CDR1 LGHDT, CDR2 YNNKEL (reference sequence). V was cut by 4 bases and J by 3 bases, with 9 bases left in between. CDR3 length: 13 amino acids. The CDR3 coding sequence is TGTGCCAGCAGCCGAACAGTTGAAGAGACCCAGTACTTC. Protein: CASSRTVEETQYF.

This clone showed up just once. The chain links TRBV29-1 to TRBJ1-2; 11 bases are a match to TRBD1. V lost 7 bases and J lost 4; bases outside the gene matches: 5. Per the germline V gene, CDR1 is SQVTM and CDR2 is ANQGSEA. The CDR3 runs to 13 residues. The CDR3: CSAGTGGGYGYTF. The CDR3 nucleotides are TGCAGCGCCGGGACAGGGGGTGGCTATGGCTACACCTTC.

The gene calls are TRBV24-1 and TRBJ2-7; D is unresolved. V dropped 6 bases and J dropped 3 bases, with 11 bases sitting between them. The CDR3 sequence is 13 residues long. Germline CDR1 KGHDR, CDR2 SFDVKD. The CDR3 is CATSQSDSYEQYF. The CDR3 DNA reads TGTGCCACCAGTCAAAGCGATAGCTACGAGCAGTACTTC.

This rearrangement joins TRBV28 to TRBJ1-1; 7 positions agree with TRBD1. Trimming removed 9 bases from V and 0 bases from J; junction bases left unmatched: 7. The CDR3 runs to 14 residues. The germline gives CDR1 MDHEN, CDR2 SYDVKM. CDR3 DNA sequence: TGTGCCAGTGCTACAGGGGCTTTGAACACTGAAGCTTTCTTT. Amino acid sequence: CASATGALNTEAFF.

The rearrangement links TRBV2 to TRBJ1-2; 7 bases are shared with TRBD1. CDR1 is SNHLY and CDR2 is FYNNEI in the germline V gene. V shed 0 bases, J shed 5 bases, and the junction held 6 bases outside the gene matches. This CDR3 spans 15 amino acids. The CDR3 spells CASSEAPGTVYGYTF. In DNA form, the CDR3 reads TGTGCCAGCAGTGAAGCCCCCGGGACAGTTTATGGCTACACCTTC.

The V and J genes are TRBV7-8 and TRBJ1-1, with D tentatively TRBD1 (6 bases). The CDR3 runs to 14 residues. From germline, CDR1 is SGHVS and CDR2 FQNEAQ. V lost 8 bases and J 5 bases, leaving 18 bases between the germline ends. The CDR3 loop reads CASLLSGTSTEAFF. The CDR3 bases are TGTGCCAGCCTTCTTTCCGGGACATCTACTGAAGCTTTCTTT.

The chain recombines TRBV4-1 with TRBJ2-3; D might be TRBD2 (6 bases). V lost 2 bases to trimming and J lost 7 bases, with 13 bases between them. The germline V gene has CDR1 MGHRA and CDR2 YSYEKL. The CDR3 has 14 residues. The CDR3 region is CASSQLGGPNTQYF. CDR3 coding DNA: TGCGCCAGCAGCCAACTCGGAGGGCCAAATACGCAGTATTTT.

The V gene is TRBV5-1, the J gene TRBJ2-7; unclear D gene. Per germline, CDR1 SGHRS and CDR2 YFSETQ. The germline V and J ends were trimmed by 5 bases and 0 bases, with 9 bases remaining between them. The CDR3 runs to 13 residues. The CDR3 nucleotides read TGCGCCAGCAGTACTGATAGCTCCTACGAGCAGTACTTC. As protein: CASSTDSSYEQYF.

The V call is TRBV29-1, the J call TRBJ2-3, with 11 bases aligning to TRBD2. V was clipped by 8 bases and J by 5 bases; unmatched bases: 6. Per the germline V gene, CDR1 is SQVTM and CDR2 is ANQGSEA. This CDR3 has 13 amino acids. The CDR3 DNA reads TGCAGCATAGCGGGAGGGGCTAAAGATACGCAGTATTTT. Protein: CSIAGGAKDTQYF.